The T cell receptor beta chain under discussion was sequenced for a study of technical replicates of blood from a handful of donors. Germline V gene sequence: CDR1 SGHAT, CDR2 FQNNGV. The CDR3 length is 16 residues. V lost 1 base and J lost 4; bases outside the gene matches: 7. The protocol was immunoSEQ multiplex PCR, while the TCRdb copy is restricted to in-frame clones and leaves out a portion. The data contain fewer than 100,000 clones, about 89% of them singletons. The chain combines TRBV11-2 with TRBJ2-1; 7 bases match TRBD2. This sequence was found in a human donor in good health. The source material was T cells isolated from PBMCs. The CDR3 region has the DNA TGTGCCAGCAGCTTAGTAATTGGGGGGGGGTACAATGAGCAGTTCTTC. Translation: CASSLVIGGGYNEQFF.